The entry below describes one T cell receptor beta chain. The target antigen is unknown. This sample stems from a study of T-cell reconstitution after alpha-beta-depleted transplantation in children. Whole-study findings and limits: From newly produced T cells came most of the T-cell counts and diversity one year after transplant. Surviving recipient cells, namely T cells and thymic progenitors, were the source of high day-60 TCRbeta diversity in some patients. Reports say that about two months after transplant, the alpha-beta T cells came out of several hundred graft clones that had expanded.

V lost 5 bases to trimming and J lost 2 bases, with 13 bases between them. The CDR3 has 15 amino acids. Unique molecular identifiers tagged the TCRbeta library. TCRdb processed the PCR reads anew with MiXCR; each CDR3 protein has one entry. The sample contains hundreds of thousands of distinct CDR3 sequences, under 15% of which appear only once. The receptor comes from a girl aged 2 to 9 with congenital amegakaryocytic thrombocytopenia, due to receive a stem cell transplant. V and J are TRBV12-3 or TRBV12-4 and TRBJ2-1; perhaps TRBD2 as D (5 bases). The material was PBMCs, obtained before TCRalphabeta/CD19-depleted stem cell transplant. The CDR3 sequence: CASSTDYRPYNEQFF. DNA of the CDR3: TGTGCCAGCAGTACCGACTATCGGCCCTACAATGAGCAGTTCTTC.